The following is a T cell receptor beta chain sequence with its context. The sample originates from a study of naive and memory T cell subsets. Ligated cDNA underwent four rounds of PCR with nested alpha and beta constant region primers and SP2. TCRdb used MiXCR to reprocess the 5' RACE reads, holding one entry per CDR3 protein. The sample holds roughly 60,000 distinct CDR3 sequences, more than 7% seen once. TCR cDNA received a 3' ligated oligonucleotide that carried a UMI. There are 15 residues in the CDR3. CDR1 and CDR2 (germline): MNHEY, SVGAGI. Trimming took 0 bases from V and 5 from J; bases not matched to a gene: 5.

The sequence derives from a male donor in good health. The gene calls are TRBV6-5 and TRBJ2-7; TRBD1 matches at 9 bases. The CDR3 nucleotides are TGTGCCAGCAGTTACTCCGGGACAGGGCGCGACGAGCAGTACTTC. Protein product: CASSYSGTGRDEQYF.